This T cell receptor (beta chain) is from a study of CD8 T cells in ankylosing spondylitis. The study's findings and limits: Matched ankylosing spondylitis synovial fluid reportedly showed significant enrichment of disease-linked clones. What seemed typical of ankylosing spondylitis blood was a TCR beta motif built from under 10 highly homologous variants. In synovial fluid and blood from reactive arthritis, some motif variants were previously reported.

There are many counts of this clonotype. The antigen is unknown. CDR3 length: 13 amino acids. The germline V gene encodes CDR1 DFQATT and CDR2 SNEGSKA (reference sequence). V lost 5 bases, J lost 4 bases, and 6 bases stayed unmatched. TCRdb redid the calling of the 5' RACE reads with MiXCR, one entry per CDR3 protein. Of tens of thousands of distinct CDR3 sequences in the sample, approximately 5% were seen once. The genes are TRBV20-1 and TRBJ1-2; TRBD1 agrees at 8 bases. The sequencing sample was made of blood, either unsorted or a sorted T cell fraction (not recorded which). The receptor was derived from a male donor with ankylosing spondylitis or in good health (not recorded which). The chain's CDR3 is CSAPDRGGYGYTF. CDR3 coding DNA: TGCAGTGCTCCAGACAGGGGCGGCTATGGCTACACCTTC.